Each of the 9 T cell receptor beta chains below was sequenced from the same sample in a study of CXCR3-negative and CXCR3-positive naive CD8 T cells. Study results and limitations: Naive cells with CXCR3 showed TRB CDR3s that were more hydrophobic than those in CXCR3-negative naive cells.

The antigens for these receptors are not known. The authors prepared UMI-labeled TRB cDNA libraries by 5' RACE. TCRdb reprocessed the 5' RACE reads and reports one entry per CDR3 protein, with no DNA. This table holds some 100,000 distinct CDR3 sequences. The sequencing input was naive CXCR3+ CD8+ T cells from blood. Subset denoted: CD45RO-CCR7+CD27+CD95- naive CD8+ T cells expressing CXCR3 (TNR3+). The receptors shown here come from a human donor in good health. Some clones in this sample may be carry-over from other donors' samples.

The V and J genes are TRBV13 and TRBJ2-3; absent DNA, TCRdb's TRBD1 call cannot be checked. This CDR3 comprises 16 residues. Germline lookup yields CDR1 PRHDT and CDR2 FYEKMQ (reference sequence). CDR3 residues: CASSTPGTGGTDTQYF.

This chain connects TRBV5-6 to TRBJ1-1; as DNA is missing, the TRBD1 call by TCRdb cannot be tested. Looked up from germline, CDR1 is SGHDT and CDR2 is YYEEEE. The CDR3 consists of 15 residues. The CDR3 is CASSWDRGSDTEAFF. The whole variable domain, remainder taken from reference TRBV5-6 and TRBJ1-1, is DAGVTQSPTHLIKTRGQQVTLRCSPKSGHDTVSWYQQALGQGPQFIFQYYEEEERQRGNFPDRFSGHQFPNYSSELNVNALLLGDSALYLCASSWDRGSDTEAFFGQGTRLTVV.

The gene calls are TRBV7-9 and TRBJ1-1. Germline V gene sequence: CDR1 SEHNR, CDR2 FQNEAQ (reference sequence). The CDR3 contains 12 residues. The CDR3 loop reads CASSLVNTEAFF.

The chain recombines TRBV7-6 with TRBJ2-5; the TCRdb call, TRBD1, lacks DNA for checking. Germline lookup yields CDR1 SGHVS and CDR2 FNYEAQ. CDR3 length: 16 residues. The CDR3 reads CASSKDIPRSGKTQYF. The entire variable domain, with the rest obtained from reference TRBV7-6 and TRBJ2-5, is as follows: GAGVSQSPRYKVTKRGQDVALRCDPISGHVSLYWYRQALGQGPEFLTYFNYEAQQDKSGLPNDRFSAERPEGSISTLTIQRTEQRDSAMYRCASSKDIPRSGKTQYFGPGTRLLVL.

V gene TRBV6-5 combines with J gene TRBJ2-5; TCRdb's D call, TRBD1, is unchecked because there is no DNA. The CDR3 covers 21 residues. The germline gives CDR1 MNHEY, CDR2 SVGAGI. CDR3: CASSYSKFFDLTGGFQETQYF.

V and J are TRBV27 and TRBJ2-7; TCRdb lists TRBD1, though no DNA is available to test this call. Germline V gene data show CDR1 as MNHEY and CDR2 as SMNVEV (reference sequence). The CDR3 is 14 residues long. This CDR3 reads CASASQGSGYEQYF.

The genes are TRBV7-9 and TRBJ2-7; TCRdb's assignment of TRBD1 cannot be checked, as there is no DNA. CDR1 and CDR2 (germline): SEHNR, FQNEAQ (reference sequence). This CDR3 region has 14 residues. CDR3 amino acids: CASSSLTGTYEQYF. The whole variable domain, filled in from reference TRBV7-9 and TRBJ2-7, reads DTGVSQNPRHKITKRGQNVTFRCDPISEHNRLYWYRQTLGQGPEFLTYFQNEAQLEKSRLLSDRFSAERPKGSFSTLEIQRTEQGDSAMYLCASSSLTGTYEQYFGPGTRLTVT.

The chain employs TRBV7-2 and TRBJ2-1. This CDR3 is 15 amino acids long. Germline-derived CDR1 and CDR2 are SGHTA and FQGNSA. CDR3 in amino acids: CASSLDLGALNEQFF.

The J gene is TRBJ1-5, the V gene TRBV10-3. CDR1 ENHRY and CDR2 SYGVKD come from the germline V gene. The CDR3 extends over 15 amino acids. CDR3 loop: CAISEWQGSNQPQHF.